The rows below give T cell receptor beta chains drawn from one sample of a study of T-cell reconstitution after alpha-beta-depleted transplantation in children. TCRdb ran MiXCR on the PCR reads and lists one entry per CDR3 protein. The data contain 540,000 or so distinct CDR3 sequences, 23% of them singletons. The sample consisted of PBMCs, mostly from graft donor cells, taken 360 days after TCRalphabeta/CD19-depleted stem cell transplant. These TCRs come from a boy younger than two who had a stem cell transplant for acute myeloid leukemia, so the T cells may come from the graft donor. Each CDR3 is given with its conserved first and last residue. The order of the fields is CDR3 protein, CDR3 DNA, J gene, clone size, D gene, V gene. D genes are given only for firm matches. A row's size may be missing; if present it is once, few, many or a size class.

CDR3: CSARVPGLANQPQHF
DNA: TGCAGTGCTAGGGTACCGGGGCTCGCGAATCAGCCCCAGCATTTT
J: TRBJ1-5
size: many
D: NA
V: TRBV20-1

CDR3: CASSKERGSTEAFF
DNA: TGTGCCAGCAGCAAGGAGAGGGGCTCCACTGAAGCTTTCTTT
J: TRBJ1-1
size: NA
D: NA
V: TRBV6-1

CDR3: CASSQGAQGTTYEQYF
DNA: TGCGCCAGCAGCCAAGGGGCACAGGGGACCACCTACGAGCAGTACTTC
J: TRBJ2-7
size: many
D: TRBD1
V: TRBV4-3

CDR3: CSATGNRGRLSNEQFF
DNA: TGCAGTGCTACCGGGAACAGGGGGCGCTTGTCCAATGAGCAGTTCTTC
J: TRBJ2-1
size: many
D: TRBD1
V: TRBV20-1

CDR3: CSGITEDSYEQYF
DNA: TGCAGCGGCATTACTGAGGATTCCTACGAGCAGTACTTC
J: TRBJ2-7
size: NA
D: NA
V: TRBV29-1

CDR3: CASKLGRFSNQPQHF
DNA: TGTGCCAGCAAGCTAGGACGTTTTAGCAATCAGCCCCAGCATTTT
J: TRBJ1-5
size: many
D: NA
V: TRBV6-1

CDR3: CASRKNWGGAGDTQYF
DNA: TGTGCCAGCAGAAAAAACTGGGGCGGGGCAGGAGATACGCAGTATTTT
J: TRBJ2-3
size: many
D: NA
V: TRBV6-2/TRBV6-3

CDR3: CASSLSRESPGANVLTF
DNA: TGCGCCAGCAGCTTGTCTCGGGAATCGCCTGGGGCCAACGTCCTGACTTTC
J: TRBJ2-6
size: few
D: NA
V: TRBV5-1

CDR3: CSVEDNWYEQYF
DNA: TGCAGCGTTGAGGACAATTGGTACGAGCAGTACTTC
J: TRBJ2-7
size: many
D: NA
V: TRBV29-1

CDR3: CASSEEGIQPQHF
DNA: TGTGCCAGCAGTGAGGAGGGCATTCAGCCCCAGCATTTT
J: TRBJ1-5
size: many
D: NA
V: TRBV28

CDR3: CASSSLSMNTEAFF
DNA: TGTGCCAGCAGCAGCCTCTCCATGAACACTGAAGCTTTCTTT
J: TRBJ1-1
size: NA
D: NA
V: TRBV6-4

CDR3: CASSFPRTGYTGELFF
DNA: TGTGCCAGCAGTTTTCCTCGGACAGGGTACACCGGGGAGCTGTTTTTT
J: TRBJ2-2
size: NA
D: TRBD1
V: TRBV12-3/TRBV12-4

CDR3: CASSIPDSDNTEAFF
DNA: TGTGCCAGTAGTATACCCGACAGCGATAACACTGAAGCTTTCTTT
J: TRBJ1-1
size: NA
D: NA
V: TRBV19

CDR3: CSARSYSYEQYF
DNA: TGCAGTGCTAGGTCGTACAGCTACGAGCAGTACTTC
J: TRBJ2-7
size: NA
D: NA
V: TRBV20-1

CDR3: CASKQTDGGYTF
DNA: TGCGCCAGCAAGCAGACGGACGGAGGCTACACCTTC
J: TRBJ1-2
size: many
D: NA
V: TRBV4-3

CDR3: CASSFTSGVSAETQYF
DNA: TGTGCCAGCAGCTTTACGAGCGGGGTTTCTGCGGAGACCCAGTACTTC
J: TRBJ2-5
size: NA
D: TRBD2
V: TRBV7-6

CDR3: CASSLAGRGKETQYF
DNA: TGTGCCAGCAGTTTAGCAGGCCGGGGGAAGGAGACCCAGTACTTC
J: TRBJ2-5
size: NA
D: NA
V: TRBV12-3/TRBV12-4

CDR3: CASSYSPGEQFF
DNA: TGTGCCAGCAGTTACTCGCCGGGTGAGCAGTTCTTC
J: TRBJ2-1
size: NA
D: NA
V: TRBV6-5

CDR3: CASSLTGTQYGYTF
DNA: TGCGCCAGCAGTCTCACTGGGACCCAGTATGGCTACACCTTC
J: TRBJ1-2
size: once
D: NA
V: TRBV5-1

CDR3: CASRPTSDRVYNEQFF
DNA: TGTGCCAGCAGACCTACTTCGGACAGGGTCTACAATGAGCAGTTCTTC
J: TRBJ2-1
size: few
D: TRBD1
V: TRBV28

CDR3: CASSPMTGIGVDTEAFF
DNA: TGTGCCAGCAGTCCCATGACAGGGATCGGGGTTGACACTGAAGCTTTCTTT
J: TRBJ1-1
size: few
D: TRBD1
V: TRBV12-3/TRBV12-4

CDR3: CACRDAGDRDLGTLHF
DNA: TGTGCCTGTAGGGATGCGGGGGACCGGGACCTAGGGACCCTCCACTTT
J: TRBJ1-6
size: NA
D: NA
V: TRBV30

CDR3: CASSQQGVVTEAFF
DNA: TGTGCCAGCAGCCAACAGGGGGTAGTAACTGAAGCTTTCTTT
J: TRBJ1-1
size: NA
D: TRBD1
V: TRBV7-9

CDR3: CASSWGQGMEKLFF
DNA: TGTGCCAGCAGTTGGGGACAGGGGATGGAAAAACTGTTTTTT
J: TRBJ1-4
size: NA
D: TRBD1
V: TRBV6-5

CDR3: CSAPDQAGGTDTQYF
DNA: TGCAGTGCTCCTGACCAAGCGGGGGGCACAGATACGCAGTATTTT
J: TRBJ2-3
size: NA
D: TRBD2
V: TRBV20-1

CDR3: CASRRPGTGHNEQFF
DNA: TGTGCCAGCAGACGCCCCGGGACAGGGCATAATGAGCAGTTCTTC
J: TRBJ2-1
size: NA
D: TRBD1
V: TRBV11-2

CDR3: CATSRDTGSGDGTDTQYF
DNA: TGTGCCACCAGCAGAGATACAGGGAGCGGGGATGGCACAGATACGCAGTATTTT
J: TRBJ2-3
size: few
D: NA
V: TRBV15

CDR3: CSLPWAGASSTEAFF
DNA: TGCAGCCTCCCCTGGGCAGGCGCTTCGAGCACTGAAGCTTTCTTT
J: TRBJ1-1
size: NA
D: NA
V: TRBV20-1

CDR3: CASSWNSGQGDTQYF
DNA: TGTGCCAGCAGCTGGAATTCGGGACAGGGTGACACCCAGTACTTC
J: TRBJ2-5
size: few
D: TRBD1
V: TRBV11-2

CDR3: CSAGTGIYEQYF
DNA: TGCAGTGCTGGAACAGGGATATACGAGCAGTACTTC
J: TRBJ2-7
size: few
D: NA
V: TRBV20-1

CDR3: CASRGNRNTEAFF
DNA: TGCGCCAGCAGAGGGAATCGGAACACTGAAGCTTTCTTT
J: TRBJ1-1
size: NA
D: NA
V: TRBV10-1

CDR3: CSVGSPGGDTQYF
DNA: TGCAGTGTCGGTAGCCCTGGGGGAGATACGCAGTATTTT
J: TRBJ2-3
size: few
D: NA
V: TRBV20-1

CDR3: CASSQDGGSGYEQYF
DNA: TGCGCCAGCAGCCAAGATGGAGGGTCGGGCTACGAGCAGTACTTC
J: TRBJ2-7
size: many
D: NA
V: TRBV4-3

CDR3: CSVSDRVETSGANVLTF
DNA: TGCAGCGTCTCAGACAGAGTAGAAACCTCTGGGGCCAACGTCCTGACTTTC
J: TRBJ2-6
size: NA
D: NA
V: TRBV29-1

CDR3: CASSLVGLNEQFF
DNA: TGTGCCAGCAGCCTCGTGGGATTGAATGAGCAGTTCTTC
J: TRBJ2-1
size: NA
D: NA
V: TRBV12-3/TRBV12-4

CDR3: CASSYPLGRIQETQYF
DNA: TGCGCCAGCAGCTACCCCCTGGGTCGGATCCAAGAGACCCAGTACTTC
J: TRBJ2-5
size: NA
D: NA
V: TRBV5-1

CDR3: CASSDPLPPYVQYF
DNA: TGTGCCAGCAGTGACCCCCTCCCTCCCTACGTGCAGTACTTC
J: TRBJ2-7
size: NA
D: NA
V: TRBV6-1

CDR3: CSALTGDGNQPQHF
DNA: TGCAGCGCCTTGACAGGGGACGGCAATCAGCCCCAGCATTTT
J: TRBJ1-5
size: few
D: TRBD1
V: TRBV29-1

CDR3: CASSEQEETQYF
DNA: TGTGCCAGCAGTGAACAGGAGGAGACCCAGTACTTC
J: TRBJ2-5
size: NA
D: NA
V: TRBV25-1

CDR3: CSASDSYEQYF
DNA: TGCAGTGCTTCGGACAGCTACGAGCAGTACTTC
J: TRBJ2-7
size: NA
D: NA
V: TRBV20-1

CDR3: CSVVYSNTGELFF
DNA: TGCAGCGTTGTCTATTCGAACACCGGGGAGCTGTTTTTT
J: TRBJ2-2
size: many
D: NA
V: TRBV29-1

CDR3: CSASTGGVSLAKNIQYF
DNA: TGCAGTGCTAGCACAGGGGGAGTCTCGCTAGCCAAAAACATTCAGTACTTC
J: TRBJ2-4
size: many
D: TRBD1
V: TRBV20-1

CDR3: CASTRDRRPSPLHF
DNA: TGTGCCAGCACCCGAGACAGGAGACCTTCACCCCTCCACTTT
J: TRBJ1-6
size: few
D: NA
V: TRBV6-2/TRBV6-3

CDR3: CASSLRSGINNEQFF
DNA: TGTGCCAGCAGCCTCCGTAGTGGAATTAACAATGAGCAGTTCTTC
J: TRBJ2-1
size: few
D: NA
V: TRBV6-1

CDR3: CSGCSGTGGNTEAFF
DNA: TGCAGCGGCTGTTCCGGGACAGGGGGCAACACTGAAGCTTTCTTT
J: TRBJ1-1
size: few
D: TRBD1
V: TRBV29-1

CDR3: CATSSSGFIPGEGYTDTQYF
DNA: TGTGCCACCAGCAGTTCTGGCTTTATCCCAGGGGAAGGATACACAGATACGCAGTATTTT
J: TRBJ2-3
size: many
D: NA
V: TRBV15

CDR3: CSARGDRVANTEAFF
DNA: TGCAGTGCTAGAGGCGATCGAGTTGCGAACACTGAAGCTTTCTTT
J: TRBJ1-1
size: few
D: NA
V: TRBV20-1

CDR3: CASSLGTGLFTEAFF
DNA: TGTGCCAGCAGTTTAGGGACAGGGTTGTTCACTGAAGCTTTCTTT
J: TRBJ1-1
size: NA
D: TRBD1
V: TRBV12-3/TRBV12-4